A selection of T cell receptor beta chains follows, all from one sample in a study of blood T cell repertoires in COVID-19. The table came from immunoSEQ multiplex PCR; TCRdb's copy has only in-frame clones and leaves some out. The sample yields under 200,000 clones, 70% to 90% seen once. Sample: peripheral blood. These receptors originate from a man in his sixties with active or convalescent COVID-19. Each CDR3 is given with its conserved first and last residue. D genes are given only for firm matches. The listing skips clone size in some rows; elsewhere it reads once, few, many or a size class.

clone size,V gene,CDR3 length,J gene,D gene,CDR3 protein,CDR3 DNA
few,TRBV6-5,14,TRBJ1-1,TRBD1,CASSTTGRATEAFF,TGTGCCAGCAGTACGACAGGGCGGGCCACTGAAGCTTTCTTT
.,TRBV5-1,14,TRBJ1-1,.,CASSLGPGNTEAFF,TGCGCCAGCAGCTTGGGGCCGGGAAACACTGAAGCTTTCTTT
.,TRBV5-4,18,TRBJ2-1,TRBD2,CASSRGLAGGGTYNEQFF,TGTGCCAGCAGCCGGGGACTAGCGGGGGGCGGGACCTACAATGAGCAGTTCTTC
.,TRBV11-1,15,TRBJ2-2,.,CASSLEGRNTGELFF,TGTGCCAGCAGCTTAGAGGGGCGGAACACCGGGGAGCTGTTTTTT
.,TRBV19,17,TRBJ2-2,TRBD1,CASSIHPGTGYTGELFF,TGTGCCAGTAGTATTCACCCCGGGACAGGGTACACCGGGGAGCTGTTTTTT
.,TRBV3-1/TRBV3-2,14,TRBJ2-7,.,CASSQVGGFGEQYF,TGTGCCAGCAGCCAAGTGGGGGGATTCGGCGAGCAGTACTTC
once,TRBV10-3,13,TRBJ1-1,.,CAIRQGRDTEAFF,TGTGCCATCAGGCAGGGAAGGGACACTGAAGCTTTCTTT
.,TRBV18,16,TRBJ2-3,TRBD2,CASSPPLAGGTDTQYF,TGTGCCAGCTCCCCTCCACTAGCGGGGGGAACAGATACGCAGTATTTT
.,TRBV5-1,13,TRBJ1-6,.,CASSEGAHSPLHF,TGCGCCAGCAGCGAAGGGGCGCATTCACCCCTCCACTTT
.,TRBV5-6,15,TRBJ1-5,TRBD1,CASSLLQGLGQPQHF,TGTGCCAGCAGCTTGCTACAGGGGTTGGGGCAGCCCCAGCATTTT
once,TRBV10-2,12,TRBJ1-1,.,CASSDRYTEAFF,TGCGCCAGCAGTGACAGATACACTGAAGCTTTCTTT
.,TRBV5-1,16,TRBJ2-5,TRBD2,CASSPQAGGPRETQYF,TGCGCCAGCAGCCCGCAAGCGGGGGGGCCGAGGGAGACCCAGTACTTC
.,TRBV2,11,TRBJ2-1,.,CASSADNEQFF,TGTGCCAGCAGTGCGGACAATGAGCAGTTCTTC
.,TRBV12-5,17,TRBJ1-6,TRBD1,CASVLGQGNSYNSPLHF,TGTGCTAGTGTCCTGGGACAGGGAAACTCCTATAATTCACCCCTCCACTTT
.,TRBV18,16,TRBJ2-3,.,CASSKTGPQTSIEQYF,TGTGCCAGCTCAAAGACAGGTCCACAGACGTCCATAGAGCAGTATTTT
.,TRBV24-1,14,TRBJ2-3,.,CATATSWGTDTQYF,TGTGCCACCGCGACTAGTTGGGGCACAGATACGCAGTATTTT
.,TRBV7-7,15,TRBJ2-2,.,CASSSAGANTGELFF,TGTGCCAGCAGCTCCGCCGGAGCGAACACCGGGGAGCTGTTTTTT
.,TRBV6-5,12,TRBJ1-4,.,CASRSPVEKLFF,TGTGCCAGCAGGTCCCCGGTTGAAAAACTGTTTTTT
.,TRBV4-1,12,TRBJ2-1,.,CASSQAGGEQFF,TGCGCCAGCAGCCAAGCCGGGGGTGAGCAGTTCTTC
.,TRBV5-1,14,TRBJ2-5,TRBD1,CASSFGTVKETQYF,TGCGCCAGCAGCTTCGGGACAGTGAAGGAGACCCAGTACTTC
.,TRBV11-2,14,TRBJ2-7,.,CASSLYGGENEQYF,TGTGCCAGCAGCTTATACGGGGGAGAGAACGAGCAGTACTTC